A single sample gave rise to the 23 T cell receptor beta chains below, sequenced in a study of blood T cell repertoires in COVID-19. The method was immunoSEQ multiplex PCR; TCRdb's version includes in-frame clones alone and lacks a portion of them. The top ten clones hold around 6% of a sample with about 180,000 clones, roughly 80% of them seen once. Source material: PBMCs or T cells enriched from blood (not recorded which). Source of these receptors: a woman in her thirties or forties with acute COVID-19.

This clone was seen more than once but under ten times. The chain is built from TRBV3-1 (or the pseudogene TRBV3-2) and TRBJ2-1; a weak D match, TRBD2 (6 bases). Germline CDR1 and CDR2: LGHDT and YNNKEL (reference sequence). V lost 0 bases and J lost 3, with 18 bases in between. The CDR3 has 18 residues. CDR3 amino acids: CASSQEVGRRTFYNEQFF. DNA for the CDR3: TGTGCCAGCAGCCAAGAAGTAGGGAGGCGGACTTTCTACAATGAGCAGTTCTTC.

The V gene is TRBV2, the J gene TRBJ2-5, with TRBD1 as a possible D gene (5 bases). The CDR3 is 16 residues long. The germline CDR1 and CDR2 sequences are SNHLY and FYNNEI. Trimming pared 6 bases from V and 5 bases from J, leaving 22 bases between. The CDR3: CASRGSKGLQQETQYF. In DNA, the CDR3 is TGTGCCAGCAGGGGGTCAAAGGGGCTTCAGCAGGAGACCCAGTACTTC.

This clone occurred once. The rearrangement links TRBV29-1 to TRBJ2-1; D is uncertain. The CDR3 length is 13 residues. Trimming took 4 bases from V and 4 from J, leaving 11 bases between them. Germline CDR1 is SQVTM and CDR2 is ANQGSEA. CDR3 bases: TGCAGCGTTGTGCCCGACTGGTACAATGAGCAGTTCTTC. This encodes CSVVPDWYNEQFF.

The chain recombines TRBV5-1 with TRBJ2-7; D might be TRBD1 (5 bases). CDR1 is SGHRS and CDR2 is YFSETQ in the germline V gene. CDR3 length: 14 amino acids. V dropped 1 base and J dropped 2 bases, with 10 bases sitting between them. The CDR3 region is CASSLQGPPYEQYF. In DNA form, the CDR3 reads TGCGCCAGCAGCTTGCAGGGCCCCCCCTACGAGCAGTACTTC.

This rearrangement joins TRBV2 to TRBJ1-2; the match to TRBD1 covers 11 bases. The CDR3 runs 14 residues. V was clipped by 8 bases and J by 7 bases; unmatched bases: 9. CDR1 SNHLY and CDR2 FYNNEI come from the germline V gene. In nucleotides, the CDR3 is TGTGCCAGCGGACAGGGGGCTCCGTGGGGTGGCTACACCTTC. It specifies CASGQGAPWGGYTF.

The V gene is TRBV11-2, the J gene TRBJ2-3; TRBD1 might be the D (5 bases). The CDR3 has 16 residues. Trimming took 0 bases from V and 2 from J, leaving 12 bases between them. Germline V gene lookup returns CDR1 SGHAT and CDR2 FQNNGV. For the CDR3, the DNA is TGTGCCAGCAGCTTAGATCCCAGGGCCCCCACAGATACGCAGTATTTT. Residues: CASSLDPRAPTDTQYF.

The chain uses TRBV25-1 and TRBJ2-4, with 9 bases that match TRBD2. V lost 2 bases, J lost 3 bases, and 5 bases stayed unmatched. The CDR3 spans 16 residues. Looked up from germline, CDR1 is MGHDK and CDR2 is SYGVNS. The CDR3 DNA reads as TGTGCCAGCAGTGAAGGGTCTAGCGGGAACAAAAACATTCAGTACTTC. Translating gives CASSEGSSGNKNIQYF.

The V call is TRBV18, the J call TRBJ2-7, with TRBD1 matching over 7 bases. The CDR3 has 14 amino acids. The V segment lost 4 bases and the J segment 1 base; nucleotides outside the gene matches: 4. In germline, CDR1 is KGHSH, CDR2 LQKENI. The CDR3 coding sequence is TGTGCCAGCTCACAAGCAGGGGGTTCCTACGAGCAGTACTTC. Its translation: CASSQAGGSYEQYF.

V gene TRBV7-9 combines with J gene TRBJ1-1, with 10 bases aligning to TRBD1. The V and J ends lost 5 bases and 3 bases, in that order; junction bases with no gene match: 12. Germline assignment: CDR1 SEHNR and CDR2 FQNEAQ (reference sequence). This CDR3 has 17 amino acids. The DNA for the CDR3 is TGTGCCAGCAGCCCACCAGCGGGACAGGGGCGGGACACTGAAGCTTTCTTT. This translates into CASSPPAGQGRDTEAFF.

There are a few counts of this clone. The V gene is TRBV30, the J gene TRBJ1-2; TRBD1 matches 9 bases. V was pared by 7 bases and J by 1 base, with 1 base of the junction left unmatched. The CDR3 runs 12 residues. Germline-derived CDR1 and CDR2 are GTSNPN and SVGIG (reference sequence). The chain's CDR3 is CASTGGNYGYTF. CDR3 DNA sequence: TGTGCCTCGACAGGGGGTAACTATGGCTACACCTTC.

This clone was detected many times. The chain recombines TRBV28 with TRBJ2-4; the match to TRBD2 covers 7 bases. Germline V CDR1 and CDR2: MDHEN, SYDVKM. The CDR3 runs to 17 residues. The trim removed 6 bases at V and 1 base at J, leaving 12 bases unmatched. The CDR3: CASRPQSGKRAKNIQYF. CDR3 bases: TGTGCCAGCAGGCCCCAGAGCGGGAAACGGGCCAAAAACATTCAGTACTTC.

This clone was found once. This chain uses TRBV19 with TRBJ1-1, with a tentative D call TRBD1 (5 bases). CDR1 and CDR2 from the germline V gene are LNHDA and SQIVND (reference sequence). V dropped 4 bases and J dropped 8 bases, with 8 bases sitting between them. This CDR3 comprises 11 residues. The CDR3 loop is CASSTRQEAFF. The CDR3 DNA sequence: TGTGCCAGTAGTACCAGACAGGAAGCTTTCTTT.

The genes are TRBV11-2 and TRBJ2-1; D unresolved. The V end was cut by 0 bases, the J end by 0 bases, with 3 bases between. Germline V gives CDR1 SGHAT, CDR2 FQNNGV. The CDR3 runs 14 residues. For the CDR3, the DNA is TGTGCCAGCAGCTTAGATCACTCCTACAATGAGCAGTTCTTC. Translating it yields CASSLDHSYNEQFF. The full variable domain, its missing parts supplied by reference TRBV11-2 and TRBJ2-1, is EAGVAQSPRYKIIEKRQSVAFWCNPISGHATLYWYQQILGQGPKLLIQFQNNGVVDDSQLPKDRFSAERLKGVDSTLKIQPAKLEDSAVYLCASSLDHSYNEQFFGPGTRLTVL.

V usage is TRBV7-3 and J usage is TRBJ2-1; 10 nucleotides line up with TRBD2. With 3 bases clipped from V and 10 bases from J, the junction kept 9 bases outside the gene matches. Germline CDR1 is SGHTA and CDR2 is FQGTGA. The CDR3 has 15 residues. CDR3 bases: TGTGCCAGCAGCTTGGGTATTAGCGGGAGGACCGAGCAGTTCTTC. It specifies CASSLGISGRTEQFF.

The V and J genes are TRBV18 and TRBJ2-3, with 10 bases identical to TRBD2. Germline values: CDR1 KGHSH, CDR2 LQKENI. J was trimmed by 5 bases and V by 1 base; bases with no gene match: 9. The CDR3 spans 17 residues. The CDR3 sequence is CASSPLPLAGAGDTQYF. CDR3 sequence (DNA): TGTGCCAGCTCACCACTTCCCCTAGCGGGAGCTGGAGATACGCAGTATTTT.

The rearrangement joins TRBV27 to TRBJ2-1; D not resolved. Trimming stripped 1 base from V and 2 bases from J, with 12 bases between. CDR3 length: 16 residues. CDR1 and CDR2 from the germline V gene are MNHEY and SMNVEV (reference sequence). CDR3 in DNA: TGTGCCAGCAGTTTATTCGGCGGTTCTACCTACAATGAGCAGTTCTTC. This sequence encodes CASSLFGGSTYNEQFF.

The chain joins TRBV19 to TRBJ2-1, with TRBD2 identical over 11 bases. V dropped 3 bases and J dropped 0; count of bases not matched to a gene: 1. In germline, CDR1 is LNHDA, CDR2 SQIVND (reference sequence). CDR3 length: 16 residues. Written as DNA, the CDR3 is TGTGCCAGTAGTATTACTAGCGGGAGCTCCTACAATGAGCAGTTCTTC. This translates into CASSITSGSSYNEQFF.

This sequence joins TRBV24-1 and TRBJ2-3; 7 nucleotides match TRBD2. This CDR3 comprises 15 residues. Looked up from germline, CDR1 is KGHDR and CDR2 is SFDVKD. The junction had 5 bases not matched to a gene; V was cut back by 4 bases and J by 2 bases. The CDR3 loop reads CATSEAGEVTDTQYF. The DNA for the CDR3 is TGTGCCACCAGTGAGGCGGGAGAAGTCACAGATACGCAGTATTTT.

The V and J genes are TRBV19 and TRBJ1-2; D unresolved. Germline lookup yields CDR1 LNHDA and CDR2 SQIVND (reference sequence). CDR3 length: 16 residues. V lost 10 bases to trimming and J lost 2 bases, with 23 bases between them. The CDR3: CATRLLSTDGNYGYTF. The CDR3 DNA is TGTGCCACCAGACTGCTCTCTACTGATGGGAACTATGGCTACACCTTC.

V and J are TRBV5-5 and TRBJ2-2; a possible D gene is TRBD1 (5 bases). The germline V and J ends were trimmed by 4 bases and 6 bases, with 19 bases remaining between them. The CDR3 totals 16 residues. The germline CDR1 and CDR2 sequences are SGHKS and YYEKEE (reference sequence). CDR3: CASSRVRQGYAGELFF. CDR3 bases: TGTGCCAGCAGCCGGGTTCGTCAGGGATATGCCGGGGAGCTGTTTTTT. The variable domain in full, with the rest retrieved from reference TRBV5-5 and TRBJ2-2, is DAGVTQSPTHLIKTRGQQVTLRCSPISGHKSVSWYQQVLGQGPQFIFQYYEKEERGRGNFPDRFSARQFPNYSSELNVNALLLGDSALYLCASSRVRQGYAGELFFGEGSRLTVL.

The chain recombines TRBV5-4 with TRBJ2-1; D perhaps matches TRBD2 (6 bases). In germline, CDR1 is SGHNT, CDR2 YYREEE (reference sequence). Between the trimmed V and J ends, which lost 3 bases and 6 bases, there was a span of 22 bases. This CDR3 has 17 amino acids. The CDR3 DNA reads TGTGCCAGCAGCTCGCCCCCCTCGGGGGTAAATGGCAATGAGCAGTTCTTC. This codes for CASSSPPSGVNGNEQFF.

This clone was counted a single time. CDR3 DNA sequence: TGTGCCAGCAAAAGACCCGGGACATCCAACTATGGCTACACCTTC. Protein: CASKRPGTSNYGYTF. The V call is TRBV27, the J call TRBJ1-2; D might be TRBD1 (6 bases). Trimming cost V 7 bases and J 2 bases, with 17 bases left between them. This CDR3 has 15 amino acids. CDR1 is MNHEY and CDR2 is SMNVEV in the germline V gene (reference sequence).

The chain combines TRBV7-2 with TRBJ1-2; 8 positions match TRBD1. The CDR3 has 15 amino acids. The V gene end was trimmed by 5 bases and the J gene end by 0 bases; junction bases not matched to a gene: 5. The germline gives CDR1 SGHTA, CDR2 FQGNSA. The CDR3, as DNA: TGTGCCAGCAGCCCCTCGACAGGGGCTAACTATGGCTACACCTTC. This sequence encodes CASSPSTGANYGYTF.